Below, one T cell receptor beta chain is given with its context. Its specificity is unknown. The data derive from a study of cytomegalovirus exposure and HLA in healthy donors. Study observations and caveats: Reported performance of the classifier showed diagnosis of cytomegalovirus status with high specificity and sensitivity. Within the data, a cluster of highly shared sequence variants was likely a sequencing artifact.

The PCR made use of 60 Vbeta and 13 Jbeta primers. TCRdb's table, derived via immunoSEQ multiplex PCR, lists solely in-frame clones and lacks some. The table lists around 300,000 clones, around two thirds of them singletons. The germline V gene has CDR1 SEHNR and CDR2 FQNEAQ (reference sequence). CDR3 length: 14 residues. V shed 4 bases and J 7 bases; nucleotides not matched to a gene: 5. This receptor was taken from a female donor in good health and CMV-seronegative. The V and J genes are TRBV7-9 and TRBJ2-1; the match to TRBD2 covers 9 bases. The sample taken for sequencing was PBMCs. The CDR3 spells CASSSGLASNEQFF. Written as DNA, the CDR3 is TGTGCCAGCAGCTCTGGACTAGCGAGTAATGAGCAGTTCTTC.